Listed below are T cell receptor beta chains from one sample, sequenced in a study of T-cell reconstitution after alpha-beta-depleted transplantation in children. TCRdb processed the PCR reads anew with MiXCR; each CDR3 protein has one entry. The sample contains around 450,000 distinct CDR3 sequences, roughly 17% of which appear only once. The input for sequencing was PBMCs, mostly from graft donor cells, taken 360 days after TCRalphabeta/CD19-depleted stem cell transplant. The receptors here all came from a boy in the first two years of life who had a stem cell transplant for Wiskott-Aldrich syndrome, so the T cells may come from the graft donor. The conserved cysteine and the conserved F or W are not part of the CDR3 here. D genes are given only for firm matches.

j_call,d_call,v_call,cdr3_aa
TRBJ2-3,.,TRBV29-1,SAAGTWGTDTQY
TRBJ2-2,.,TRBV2,ASKGPLGVTGELF
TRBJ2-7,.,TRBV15,ATSSKPRNEQY
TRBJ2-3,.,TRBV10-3,AISDSPSKY
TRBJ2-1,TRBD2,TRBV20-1,SARDPGGPLNEQF
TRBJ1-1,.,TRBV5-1,ASSFGPANTEAF
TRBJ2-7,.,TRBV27,ASSSEHYEQY
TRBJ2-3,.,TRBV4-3,ASSLSPGGATDTQY
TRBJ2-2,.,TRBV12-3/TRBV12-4,ASSLGDRGELF
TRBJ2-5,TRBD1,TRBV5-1,ASSSDRGRATQY
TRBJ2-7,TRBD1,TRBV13,ASSFGQVSYEQY
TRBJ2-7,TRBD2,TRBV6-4,ASSVAGGLYEQY
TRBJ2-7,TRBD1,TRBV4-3,ASSQVRTGDYEQY
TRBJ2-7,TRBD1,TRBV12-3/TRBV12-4,ASGLRDREIGEQY
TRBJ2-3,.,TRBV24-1,ATGQSTDTQY
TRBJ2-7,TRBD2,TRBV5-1,ASSLDFSGKYEQY
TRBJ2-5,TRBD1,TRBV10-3,AIARQGLGQETQY
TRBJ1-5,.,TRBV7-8,ASSLVWGSNSNQPQH
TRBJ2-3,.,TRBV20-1,SAAGSGGPDTQY
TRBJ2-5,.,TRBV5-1,ASSLRDSQETQY
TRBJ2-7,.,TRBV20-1,SADQGAGAYEQY
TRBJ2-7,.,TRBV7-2,ASSLGSPEQY
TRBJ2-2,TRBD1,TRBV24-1,GTSDSSRDRGSFGEDTGELF
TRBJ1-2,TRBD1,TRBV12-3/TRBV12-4,ASSPMDREFSYGYT
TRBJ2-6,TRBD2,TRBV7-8,ASSPRLAGASGANVLT
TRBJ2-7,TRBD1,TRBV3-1,ASSQERRRTGGVYEQY
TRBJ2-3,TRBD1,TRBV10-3,ANSRDRESTDTQY
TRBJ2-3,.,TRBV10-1,ASGEGTDTQY
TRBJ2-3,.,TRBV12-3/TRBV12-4,ASSLVRDTDTQY
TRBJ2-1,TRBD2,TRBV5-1,ASSISGLAGDNEQF
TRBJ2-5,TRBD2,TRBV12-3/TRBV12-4,ASSLWLAGGRETQY
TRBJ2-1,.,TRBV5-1,ASSLLGHNEQF
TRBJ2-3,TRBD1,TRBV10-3,AIRGTVDDTQY
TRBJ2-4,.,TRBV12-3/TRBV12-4,ASRDKAGKNIQY
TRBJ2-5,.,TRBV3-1,ASSQGGERETQY
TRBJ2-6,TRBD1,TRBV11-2,ASSLGTGVRLGANVLT
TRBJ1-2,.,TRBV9,ASSGGVYGYT
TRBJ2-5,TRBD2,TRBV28,ASSQPGLALQETQY
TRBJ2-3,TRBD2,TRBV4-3,ASSPYTRTSGHQSDTQY
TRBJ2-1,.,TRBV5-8,ASSPDSSRNEQF
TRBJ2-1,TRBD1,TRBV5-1,ASSYRDSVYNEQF
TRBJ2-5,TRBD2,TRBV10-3,AISPTSGVQETQY
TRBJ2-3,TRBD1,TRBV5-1,ASSFGDRGHTGVTDTQY
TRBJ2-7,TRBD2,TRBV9,ASSVQSGRSYEQY
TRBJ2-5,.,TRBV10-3,ATGTRQETQY
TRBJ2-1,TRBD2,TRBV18,ASSPVAGEGDEQF
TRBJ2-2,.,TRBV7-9,ASSLPGPSNTGELF
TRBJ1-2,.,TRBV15,ATSRDDWDTTNYGYT